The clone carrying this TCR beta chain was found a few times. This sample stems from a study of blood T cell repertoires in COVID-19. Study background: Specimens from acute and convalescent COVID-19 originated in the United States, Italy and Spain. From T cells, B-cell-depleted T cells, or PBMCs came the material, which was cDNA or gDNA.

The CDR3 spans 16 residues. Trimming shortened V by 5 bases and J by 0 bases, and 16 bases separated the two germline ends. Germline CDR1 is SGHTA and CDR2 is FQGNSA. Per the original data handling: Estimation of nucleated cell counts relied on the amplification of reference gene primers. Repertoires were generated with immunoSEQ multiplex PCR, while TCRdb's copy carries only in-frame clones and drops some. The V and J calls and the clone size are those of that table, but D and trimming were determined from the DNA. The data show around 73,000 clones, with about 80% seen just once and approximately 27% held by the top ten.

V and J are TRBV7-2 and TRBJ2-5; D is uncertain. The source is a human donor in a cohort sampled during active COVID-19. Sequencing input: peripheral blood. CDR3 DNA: TGTGCCAGCAGCGCTTACTTCGCCGGTCACCAAGAGACCCAGTACTTC. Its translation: CASSAYFAGHQETQYF. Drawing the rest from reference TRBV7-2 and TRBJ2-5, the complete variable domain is GAGVSQSPSNKVTEKGKDVELRCDPISGHTALYWYRQSLGQGLEFLIYFQGNSAPDKSGLPSDRFSAERTGGSVSTLTIQRTQQEDSAVYLCASSAYFAGHQETQYFGPGTRLLVL.